This section outlines one T cell receptor (beta chain) sequence together with its context. Its antigen is unknown. This CDR3 is 14 amino acids long. V lost 3 bases to trimming and J lost 7 bases, with 11 bases between them. Germline V CDR1 and CDR2: SGHRS, YFSETQ. TCRdb processed the reads anew with MiXCR; each CDR3 protein has one entry. The data contain around 340,000 distinct CDR3 sequences, 25% to 35% of them singletons. This sample is drawn from a study of T cell repertoires in cytomegalovirus infection. The wider study: Used in the study were CMV epitopes, some recently identified and HLA-C-restricted, others well-studied and HLA-B-restricted. An indication of both CMV infection and matching HLA type came from public TCR beta signatures.

Study results and caveats: Carriers of CMV and the relevant HLA type were discriminated by public TCR beta frequency. Dominating the ex vivo response were HLA-C-restricted CMV-specific TCR beta clonotypes.

The V call is TRBV5-1, the J call TRBJ1-6; D is possibly TRBD1 (6 bases). The material was cultured PBMCs, obtained from culture after CMV antigen stimulation. The sequence was obtained from a human donor in good health (CMV status not recorded). Some clones in this sample may be carry-over from other donors' samples. The CDR3 DNA reads as TGCGCCAGCAGCTCGACAGGACGGAATTCACCCCTCCACTTT. Translated, it gives CASSSTGRNSPLHF.